Described below is a single T cell receptor beta chain sequence and its context. The PCR ran on 60 Vbeta and 13 Jbeta primers. The protocol was immunoSEQ multiplex PCR, while the TCRdb copy is restricted to in-frame clones and leaves out a portion. This table holds 55,000 or so clones, more than 75% found once. This record belongs to a study of cytomegalovirus exposure and HLA in healthy donors. Germline loops: CDR1 MNHNS, CDR2 SASEGT. V was pared by 7 bases and J by 4 bases, with 6 bases of the junction left unmatched. The CDR3 is 13 amino acids. This chain connects TRBV6-1 to TRBJ1-1, with 7 positions matching TRBD1. Source material: PBMCs. This receptor was identified in a female donor in good health and CMV-seronegative. CDR3: CASNRGPSTEAFF. The CDR3 DNA is TGTGCCAGCAATAGGGGGCCGAGCACTGAAGCTTTCTTT.